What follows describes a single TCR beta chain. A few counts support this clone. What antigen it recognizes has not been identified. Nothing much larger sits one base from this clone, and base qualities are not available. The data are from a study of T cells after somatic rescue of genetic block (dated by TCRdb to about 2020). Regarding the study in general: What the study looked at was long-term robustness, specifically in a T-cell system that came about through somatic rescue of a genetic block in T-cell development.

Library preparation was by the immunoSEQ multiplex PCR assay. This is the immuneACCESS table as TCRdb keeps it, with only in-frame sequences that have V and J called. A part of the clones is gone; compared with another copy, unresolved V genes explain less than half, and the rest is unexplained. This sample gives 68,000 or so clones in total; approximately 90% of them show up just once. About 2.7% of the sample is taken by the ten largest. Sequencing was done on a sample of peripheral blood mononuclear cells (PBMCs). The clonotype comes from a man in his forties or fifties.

The CDR3 here reads CASSIPKGAINTEAFF. The base sequence is TGTGCCAGTAGTATCCCTAAGGGGGCCATAAACACTGAAGCTTTCTTT. The chain employs TRBV19 and TRBJ1-1; 7 central bases correspond to TRBD1. The germline V end is reduced by 3 bases and the J end by 2 bases; junction bases left unmatched: 9. The CDR3 covers 16 residues, taking in both the cysteine and the phenylalanine. Left in the record is the CDR3 DNA by itself, 48 bases read in frame from the first base. Via the germline V gene (reference sequence), CDR1 is LNHDA and CDR2 SQIVND.